A selection of T cell receptor beta chains follows, all from one sample in a study of T cells after yellow fever vaccination. TCRdb passed the 5' RACE reads through MiXCR, listing each CDR3 protein once. This sample yields about 360,000 distinct CDR3 sequences, of which around 6.4% are seen a single time; 15% belongs to the top ten. This sample comprised PBMCs, obtained 5 days after the yellow fever booster vaccination. All receptors come from a man aged 30 to 39 who received the YFV17D yellow fever vaccine. The conserved cysteine and the conserved F or W are not part of the CDR3 here. The D gene is left open where the match is weak.

d_call,v_call,j_call,cdr3_aa
NA,TRBV12-3/TRBV12-4,TRBJ2-2,ASSEGAGELF
TRBD2,TRBV5-1,TRBJ2-7,ASSLAGTYEQY
NA,TRBV7-2,TRBJ2-7,ASSLTRTGRALRFEQY
NA,TRBV20-1,TRBJ2-7,SARDLTRGLNEQY
TRBD2,TRBV5-1,TRBJ2-3,ASSLALAGGADTQY
NA,TRBV7-6,TRBJ2-2,ASSWTRDGTGELF
NA,TRBV3-1,TRBJ2-7,ASSQDRRGEQY
TRBD2,TRBV12-3/TRBV12-4,TRBJ2-1,ASSIVLAGVLNEQF
NA,TRBV20-1,TRBJ2-3,SAKPDTDTQY
NA,TRBV7-2,TRBJ1-5,ASSLRPGDNQPQH
NA,TRBV18,TRBJ2-1,ASSPGLRSSYNEQF
TRBD1,TRBV6-2/TRBV6-3,TRBJ2-2,ASSYFQGAPTGELF
NA,TRBV6-1,TRBJ1-5,ASTHNTGFQPQH
NA,TRBV15,TRBJ2-1,ATRGSRAEGEQF
TRBD2,TRBV19,TRBJ2-5,ASSSSRGLAGETQY
TRBD1,TRBV7-2,TRBJ1-1,ASSSPGQGYTEAF
NA,TRBV6-1,TRBJ1-1,ASNSRGGTRDTEAF
NA,TRBV20-1,TRBJ1-5,SARGLGNSNQPQH
NA,TRBV5-4,TRBJ2-2,ASRLMYGGELF
TRBD2,TRBV5-1,TRBJ2-6,ASSLAPGLVRSGANVLT
TRBD1,TRBV12-3/TRBV12-4,TRBJ1-5,ASSPRDRGTQH
NA,TRBV6-2/TRBV6-3,TRBJ1-1,ASSYAKYSTEAF
TRBD1,TRBV5-1,TRBJ1-5,ASRLGQGNQPQH
NA,TRBV10-3,TRBJ2-3,AISDDATDTQY
NA,TRBV9,TRBJ2-3,ASKPGGSTDTQY
NA,TRBV6-1,TRBJ2-5,ASRPPGAGFEIQY
NA,TRBV7-9,TRBJ1-2,ASSSQGLDGYT
NA,TRBV15,TRBJ2-1,ATSRDRQDEQF
TRBD1,TRBV4-2,TRBJ2-1,ASSQEGTGLSEQF
TRBD2,TRBV20-1,TRBJ2-5,SASMGTSQGETQY